This T cell receptor (beta chain) originates from a study of Graves' ophthalmopathy and Graves' hyperthyroidism. In the study overall: Peripheral blood collection took place at initial diagnosis, before any treatment. Overall study findings and caveats: Also, most clonotypes expanded in the thyroid above 0.001 frequency appeared in blood.

RNA transcripts provided the template for amplifying TCR beta CDR3 regions. Amplification began with first-round RT-PCR using HTBI primers, then second-round multiplex PCR was performed. TCRdb re-analysed the multiplex PCR reads in MiXCR, keeping a single row per CDR3 protein. This table holds 300,000 to 350,000 distinct CDR3 sequences, 15% to 20% found once. In germline, CDR1 is SQVTM, CDR2 ANQGSEA. The CDR3 is 13 residues long. A note on this clonotype: Antigen unknown. The junction departs from germline at one end; a sequencing error may be responsible.

As the starting material, roughly 9.7 ml of fresh peripheral blood yielded the PBMCs. The source of this sequence is an adult man with Graves' ophthalmopathy. This chain joins TRBV29-1 and TRBJ1-5; D perhaps matches TRBD1 (6 bases). The specimen was peripheral blood. The CDR3 DNA reads TGCAGCGTTGCCACCAGGGGAAATCAGCCCCAGCCTTTT. This encodes CSVATRGNQPQPF.